Below, one T cell receptor (beta chain) is given with its context. Antigen: not known. The sample is drawn from a study of identical twins. Whole-study results and caveats: Memory repertoires showed no such pattern, whereas abundant cord blood beta clonotypes carried fewer insertions.

Template switching created a universal primer site, and the cDNA included unique molecular identifiers. Via MiXCR, TCRdb re-called the 5' RACE reads, giving one row per CDR3 protein. Of 400,000 to 600,000 distinct CDR3 sequences listed, 20% to 25% are singletons. The donor group consisted entirely of healthy Caucasians. The sample was also reused in another study, on yellow fever vaccine responses in identical twins.

The sequenced sample consisted of CD4+ T cells sorted from blood. This receptor was obtained from a woman younger than 35 in good health.

The DNA for the CDR3 is TGTGCCAGCAGCCTCTCAGGGTTGTATGGCTACACCTTC. Translating it yields CASSLSGLYGYTF. V gene TRBV7-9 combines with J gene TRBJ1-2, with TRBD1 as a possible D gene (5 bases). This CDR3 is built from 13 residues. Germline assignment: CDR1 SEHNR and CDR2 FQNEAQ (reference sequence). Between the trimmed V and J ends, which lost 5 bases and 5 bases, there was a span of 12 bases. The complete variable domain, with remaining parts taken from reference TRBV7-9 and TRBJ1-2, reads DTGVSQNPRHKITKRGQNVTFRCDPISEHNRLYWYRQTLGQGPEFLTYFQNEAQLEKSRLLSDRFSAERPKGSFSTLEIQRTEQGDSAMYLCASSLSGLYGYTFGSGTRLTVV.